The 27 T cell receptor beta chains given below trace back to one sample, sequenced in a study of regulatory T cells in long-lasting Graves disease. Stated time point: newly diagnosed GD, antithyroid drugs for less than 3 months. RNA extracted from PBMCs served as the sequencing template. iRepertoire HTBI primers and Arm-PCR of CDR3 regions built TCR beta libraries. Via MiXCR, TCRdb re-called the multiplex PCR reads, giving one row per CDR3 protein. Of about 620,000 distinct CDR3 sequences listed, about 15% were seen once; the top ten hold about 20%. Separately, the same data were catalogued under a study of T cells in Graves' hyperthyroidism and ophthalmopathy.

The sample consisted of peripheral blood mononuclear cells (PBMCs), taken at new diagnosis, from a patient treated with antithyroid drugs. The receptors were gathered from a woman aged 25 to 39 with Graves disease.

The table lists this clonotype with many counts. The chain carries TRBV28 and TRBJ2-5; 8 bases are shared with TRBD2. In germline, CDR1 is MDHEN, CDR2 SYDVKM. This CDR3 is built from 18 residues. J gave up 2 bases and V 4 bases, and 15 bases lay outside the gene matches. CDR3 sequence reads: CASSSRLAFPMAQETQYF. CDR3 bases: TGTGCCAGCAGTTCAAGACTAGCGTTCCCGATGGCTCAAGAGACCCAGTACTTC.

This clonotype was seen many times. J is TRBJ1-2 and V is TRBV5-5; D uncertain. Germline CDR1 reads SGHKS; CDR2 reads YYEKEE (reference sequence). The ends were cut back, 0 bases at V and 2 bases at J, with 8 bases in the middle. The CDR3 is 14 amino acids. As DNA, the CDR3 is TGTGCCAGCAGCTTGGAGGGCACCAACTATGGCTACACCTTC. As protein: CASSLEGTNYGYTF.

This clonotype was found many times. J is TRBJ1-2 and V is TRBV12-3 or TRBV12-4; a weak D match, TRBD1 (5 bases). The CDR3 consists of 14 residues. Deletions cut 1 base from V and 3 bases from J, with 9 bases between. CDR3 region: CASSLGGTDYGYTF. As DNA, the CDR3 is TGTGCCAGCAGTTTAGGAGGGACGGACTATGGCTACACCTTC.

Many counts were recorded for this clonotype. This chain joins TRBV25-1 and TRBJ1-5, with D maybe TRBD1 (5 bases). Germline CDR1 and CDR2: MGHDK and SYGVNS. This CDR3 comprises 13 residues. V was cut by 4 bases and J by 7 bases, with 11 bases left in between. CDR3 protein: CASSGSGAQPQHF. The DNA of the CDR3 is TGTGCCAGCAGTGGCTCCGGGGCCCAGCCCCAGCATTTT.

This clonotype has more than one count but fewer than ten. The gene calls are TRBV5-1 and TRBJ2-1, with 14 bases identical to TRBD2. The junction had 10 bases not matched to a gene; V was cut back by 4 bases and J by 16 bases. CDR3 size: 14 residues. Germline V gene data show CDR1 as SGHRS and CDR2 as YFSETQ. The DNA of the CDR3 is TGCGCCAGCAGCAAAGAAGGACTAGCGGGAGGATACTTCTTC. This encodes CASSKEGLAGGYFF.

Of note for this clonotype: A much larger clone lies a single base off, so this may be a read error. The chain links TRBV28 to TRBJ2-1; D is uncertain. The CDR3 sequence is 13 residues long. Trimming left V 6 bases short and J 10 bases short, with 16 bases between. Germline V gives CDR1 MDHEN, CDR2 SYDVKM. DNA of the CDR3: TGTGCCAGCAGCTCGAAGGGTACCTACGAGCAGTTCTTC. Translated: CASSSKGTYEQFF.

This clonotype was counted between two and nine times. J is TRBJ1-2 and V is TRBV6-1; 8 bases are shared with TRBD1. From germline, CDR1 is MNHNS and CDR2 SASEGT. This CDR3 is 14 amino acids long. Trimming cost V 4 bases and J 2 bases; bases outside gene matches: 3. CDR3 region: CASSGTGTNYGYTF. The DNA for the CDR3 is TGTGCCAGCAGTGGGACAGGGACCAACTATGGCTACACCTTC.

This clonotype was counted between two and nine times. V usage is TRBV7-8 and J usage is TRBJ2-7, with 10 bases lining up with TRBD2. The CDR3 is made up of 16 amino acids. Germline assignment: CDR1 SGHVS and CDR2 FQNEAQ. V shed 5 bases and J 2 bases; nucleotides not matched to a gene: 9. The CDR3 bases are TGTGCCAGCAGCCTAGGAGCCGGACTAGCGGCCTACGAGCAGTACTTC. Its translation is CASSLGAGLAAYEQYF.

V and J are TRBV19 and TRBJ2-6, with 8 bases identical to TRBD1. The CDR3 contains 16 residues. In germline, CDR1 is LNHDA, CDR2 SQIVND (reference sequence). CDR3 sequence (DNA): TGTGCTGTCGGCAGGGGGCCTTTCGCTGGGGCCAACGTCCTGACTTTC. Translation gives CAVGRGPFAGANVLTF.

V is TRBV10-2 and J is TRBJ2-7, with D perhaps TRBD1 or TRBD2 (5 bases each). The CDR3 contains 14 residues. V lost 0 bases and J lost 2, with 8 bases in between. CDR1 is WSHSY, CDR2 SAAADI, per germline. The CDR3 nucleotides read TGCGCCAGCAGTGAGTCAAGGGGAGCCTACGAGCAGTACTTC. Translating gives CASSESRGAYEQYF.

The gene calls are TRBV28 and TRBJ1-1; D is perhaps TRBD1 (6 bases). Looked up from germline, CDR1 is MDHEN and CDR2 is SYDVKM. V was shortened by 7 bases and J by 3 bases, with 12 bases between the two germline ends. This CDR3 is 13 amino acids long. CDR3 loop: CASNLRGDTEAFF. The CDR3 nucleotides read TGTGCCAGCAACCTCAGGGGTGACACTGAAGCTTTCTTT.

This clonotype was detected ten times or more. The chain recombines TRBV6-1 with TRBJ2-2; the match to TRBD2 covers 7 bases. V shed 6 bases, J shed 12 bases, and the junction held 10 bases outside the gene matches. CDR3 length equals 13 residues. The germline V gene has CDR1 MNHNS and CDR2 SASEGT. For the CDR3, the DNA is TGTGCCAGCAGGGTGTCTAGCGGTACTAAGCTGTTTTTT. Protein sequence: CASRVSSGTKLFF.

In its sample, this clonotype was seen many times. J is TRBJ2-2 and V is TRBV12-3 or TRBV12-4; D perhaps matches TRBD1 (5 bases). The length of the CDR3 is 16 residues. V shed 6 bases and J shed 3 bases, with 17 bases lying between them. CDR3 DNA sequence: TGTGCCAGCAGGGCCGGCCAAGGGGTGTACACCGGGGAGCTGTTTTTT. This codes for CASRAGQGVYTGELFF.

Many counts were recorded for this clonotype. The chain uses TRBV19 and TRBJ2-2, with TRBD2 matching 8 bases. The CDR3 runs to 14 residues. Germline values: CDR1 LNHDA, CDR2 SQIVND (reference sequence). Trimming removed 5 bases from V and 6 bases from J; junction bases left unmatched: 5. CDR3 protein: CASSAGGVPGELFF. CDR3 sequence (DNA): TGTGCCAGTAGTGCGGGAGGTGTACCCGGGGAGCTGTTTTTT.

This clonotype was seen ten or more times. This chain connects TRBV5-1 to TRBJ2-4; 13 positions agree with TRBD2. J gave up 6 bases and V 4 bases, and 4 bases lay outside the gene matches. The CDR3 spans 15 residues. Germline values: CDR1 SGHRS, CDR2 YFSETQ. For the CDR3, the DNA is TGCGCCAGCAGCCCTGGGACTAGCGGGATAAACATTCAGTACTTC. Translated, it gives CASSPGTSGINIQYF.

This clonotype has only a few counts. CDR3 in DNA: TGTGCCAGCAGCCAAGGTTCCTTTCCCGGTCAGCCCCAGCATTTT. Translated: CASSQGSFPGQPQHF. This chain connects TRBV3-1 to TRBJ1-5; D is unresolved. The ends were cut back, 1 base at V and 6 bases at J, with 13 bases in the middle. The CDR3 spans 15 residues. CDR1 LGHDT and CDR2 YNNKEL come from the germline V gene (reference sequence).

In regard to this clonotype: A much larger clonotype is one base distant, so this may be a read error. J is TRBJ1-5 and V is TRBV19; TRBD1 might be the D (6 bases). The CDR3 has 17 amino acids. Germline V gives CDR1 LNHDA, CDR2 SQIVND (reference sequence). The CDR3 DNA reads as TGTCCCAGTAGTACAGGGAGAGGGGCTTATAGCAATCAGCCCCAGCATTTT. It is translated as CPSSTGRGAYSNQPQHF.

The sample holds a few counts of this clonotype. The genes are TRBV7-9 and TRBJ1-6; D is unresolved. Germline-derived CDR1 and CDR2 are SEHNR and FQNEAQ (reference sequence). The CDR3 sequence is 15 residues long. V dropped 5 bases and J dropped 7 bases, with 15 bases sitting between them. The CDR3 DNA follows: TGTGCCAGCAGCGGTGACTCGCCTACCAATTCACCCCTCCACTTT. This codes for CASSGDSPTNSPLHF.

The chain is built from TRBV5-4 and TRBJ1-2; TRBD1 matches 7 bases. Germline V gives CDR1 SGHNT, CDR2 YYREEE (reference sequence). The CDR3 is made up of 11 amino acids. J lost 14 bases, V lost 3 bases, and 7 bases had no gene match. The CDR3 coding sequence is TGTGCCAGCAGCTGGGGGACAGAAGGGACCTTC. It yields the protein CASSWGTEGTF.

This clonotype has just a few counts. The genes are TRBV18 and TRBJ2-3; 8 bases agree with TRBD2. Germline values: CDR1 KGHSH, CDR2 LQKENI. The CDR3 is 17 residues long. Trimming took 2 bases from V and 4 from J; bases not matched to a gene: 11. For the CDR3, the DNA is TGTGCCAGCTCACCATCGGGGCGGGAGGTTCGTGCAGATACGCAGTATTTT. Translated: CASSPSGREVRADTQYF.

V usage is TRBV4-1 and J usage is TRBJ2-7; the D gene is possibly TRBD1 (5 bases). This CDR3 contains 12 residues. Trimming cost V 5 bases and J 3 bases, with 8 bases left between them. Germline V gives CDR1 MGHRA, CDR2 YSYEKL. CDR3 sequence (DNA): TGCGCCAGCAGCGAGACAGACTACGAGCAGTACTTC. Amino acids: CASSETDYEQYF.

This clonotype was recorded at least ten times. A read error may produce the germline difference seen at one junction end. CDR3 sequence: CASSLTTGQRNEQFF. The CDR3 coding sequence is TGTGCTAGCAGCTTAACGACGGGACAGCGCAATGAGCAGTTCTTC. V usage is TRBV7-7 and J usage is TRBJ2-1; the match to TRBD1 covers 7 bases. This CDR3 has 15 amino acids. Germline-derived CDR1 and CDR2 are SSHAT and FNYEAQ (reference sequence).

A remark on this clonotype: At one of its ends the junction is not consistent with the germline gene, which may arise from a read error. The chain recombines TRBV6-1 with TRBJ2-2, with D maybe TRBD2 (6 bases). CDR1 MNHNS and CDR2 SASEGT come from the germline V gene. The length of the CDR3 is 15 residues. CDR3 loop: CASSQLAGNTGKLFF. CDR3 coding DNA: TGTGCCAGCAGTCAACTAGCTGGGAACACCGGGAAGCTGTTTTTT.

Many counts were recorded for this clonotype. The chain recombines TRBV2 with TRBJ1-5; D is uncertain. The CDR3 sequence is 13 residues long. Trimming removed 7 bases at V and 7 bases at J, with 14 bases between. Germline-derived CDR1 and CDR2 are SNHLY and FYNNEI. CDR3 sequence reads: CASTSQAVQPQHF. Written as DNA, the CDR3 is TGTGCCAGCACATCGCAGGCCGTGCAGCCCCAGCATTTT. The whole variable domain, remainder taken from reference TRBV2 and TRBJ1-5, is EPEVTQTPSHQVTQMGQEVILRCVPISNHLYFYWYRQILGQKVEFLVSFYNNEISEKSEIFDDQFSVERPDGSNFTLKIRSTKLEDSAMYFCASTSQAVQPQHFGDGTRLSIL.

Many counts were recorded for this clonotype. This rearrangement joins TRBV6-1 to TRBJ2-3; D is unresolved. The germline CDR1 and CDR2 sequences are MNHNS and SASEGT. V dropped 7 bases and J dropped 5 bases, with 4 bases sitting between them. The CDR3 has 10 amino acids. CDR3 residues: CASMGDTQYF. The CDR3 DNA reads TGTGCCAGCATGGGAGATACGCAGTATTTT.

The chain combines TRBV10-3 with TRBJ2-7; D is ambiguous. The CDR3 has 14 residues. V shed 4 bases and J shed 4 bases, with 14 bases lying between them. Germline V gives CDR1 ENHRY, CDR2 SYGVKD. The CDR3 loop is CAISVSPPPYEQYF. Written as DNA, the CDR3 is TGTGCCATCAGTGTGTCGCCCCCTCCGTACGAGCAGTACTTC.

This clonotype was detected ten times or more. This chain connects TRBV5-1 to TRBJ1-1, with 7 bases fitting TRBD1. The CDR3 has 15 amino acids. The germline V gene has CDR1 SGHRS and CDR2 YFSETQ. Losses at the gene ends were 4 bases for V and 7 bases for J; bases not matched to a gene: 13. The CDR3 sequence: CASSSPGTALNEAFF. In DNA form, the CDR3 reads TGCGCCAGCAGCAGCCCCGGGACAGCACTTAATGAAGCTTTCTTT.